The 18 T cell receptor beta chains reported below all come from one sample, sequenced in a study of metastatic and nonmetastatic thyroid tumors (dated by TCRdb to 2020 to 2022). No patient had received any treatment before thyroid surgery. Libraries were built with PCR. TCRdb shows the sequencer as Illumina HiSeq 4000. TCRdb took the public reads, trimmed them with fastp at Q25, ran MiXCR for clone calling and kept in-frame beta chains. Here the sample has 53,000 or so clones; 20% occur a single time. The ten largest clones represent under 4.5% of the sample. The sequencing sample was made of blood. Receptors were obtained from a female donor with papillary thyroid cancer or a benign thyroid nodule (not recorded which). Some clones in this sample may be carry-over from other donors' samples.

Only a few counts were recorded for this clone. The chain is built from TRBV12-3 or TRBV12-4 and TRBJ1-6, with D uncertain. CDR3 size: 15 residues. Trimming shortened V by 5 bases and J by 7 bases, and 15 bases separated the two germline ends. CDR3 nucleotides: TGTGCCAGCAGTCCAGGTGTCGGAGGAAATTCACCCCTCCACTTT. Translating it yields CASSPGVGGNSPLHF.

The table lists this clone with many counts. The rearrangement links TRBV20-1 to TRBJ1-5; 7 bases agree with TRBD1. V shed 6 bases and J 2 bases; nucleotides not matched to a gene: 7. There are 14 residues in the CDR3. Germline V CDR1 and CDR2: DFQATT, SNEGSKA (reference sequence). Here the CDR3 reads CSARSGQGNQPQHF. CDR3 DNA: TGCAGTGCAAGATCTGGACAGGGCAATCAGCCCCAGCATTTT.

This clone has a count of ten or more. DNA for the CDR3: TGTGCCAGCAGTGATTCGGGGGTTGGCTATGGCTACACCTTC. Translating gives CASSDSGVGYGYTF. The chain couples TRBV6-4 to TRBJ1-2; maybe TRBD1 (5 bases). The CDR3 loop spans 14 amino acids. Looked up from germline, CDR1 is MRHNA and CDR2 is SNTAGT. V lost 3 bases, J lost 4 bases, and 12 bases lay in between.

This clone was seen many times. The gene calls are TRBV6-1 and TRBJ2-1; perhaps TRBD2 as D (5 bases). From germline, CDR1 is MNHNS and CDR2 SASEGT. With 7 bases removed from V and 8 bases from J, the gap between germline ends came to 15 bases. The CDR3 is 13 residues long. The CDR3 coding sequence is TGTGCCAGCAAAGGGAGTCTAGGAGATGAGCAGTTCTTC. Translation: CASKGSLGDEQFF.

This clone was detected many times. This chain connects TRBV25-1 to TRBJ1-2; 9 positions match TRBD1. Germline lookup yields CDR1 MGHDK and CDR2 SYGVNS. With V trimmed by 1 base and J by 8 bases, 5 bases remained unmatched. CDR3 length: 14 amino acids. The CDR3: CASSEFLGQGGYTF. In DNA form, the CDR3 reads TGTGCCAGCAGTGAATTTCTGGGACAGGGAGGCTACACCTTC.

Comment on this clone: Other nucleotide sequences from this sample produce the same CDR3. The chain couples TRBV5-8 to TRBJ1-5, with D possibly TRBD1 on 5 matching bases. Deletions cut 0 bases from V and 4 bases from J, with 14 bases between. This CDR3 is built from 16 residues. Germline V lookup: CDR1 SGHTS, CDR2 YDEGEE. The CDR3 sequence is CASSLVAGVGNQPQHF. In DNA form, the CDR3 reads TGTGCCAGCAGCTTGGTGGCGGGGGTTGGGAATCAGCCCCAGCATTTT.

This clone has at least ten counts. This chain links TRBV6-1 with TRBJ2-3; 11 nucleotides align to TRBD1. Trimming removed 7 bases from V and 4 bases from J; junction bases left unmatched: 7. The CDR3 sequence is 15 residues long. Germline values: CDR1 MNHNS, CDR2 SASEGT. CDR3 loop: CASIRPGQGADTQYF. CDR3 DNA: TGTGCCAGCATTAGGCCGGGACAGGGGGCAGATACGCAGTATTTT.

This clone was detected only a few times. It may be a read error: a sequence one base away is much more abundant. The genes are TRBV2 and TRBJ1-1; D not resolved. Germline V CDR1 and CDR2: SNHLY, FYNNEI. CDR3 length: 13 residues. The DNA of the CDR3 is TGTGCCAGCCGCCGGTACATAAACACTGAAACTTTCTTT. Encoded protein: CASRRYINTETFF.

This clone was seen ten or more times. The gene calls are TRBV19 and TRBJ1-1; D is unclear. The CDR3 totals 11 residues. Germline CDR1 LNHDA, CDR2 SQIVND (reference sequence). Trimming took 6 bases from V and 6 from J, leaving 8 bases between them. The CDR3 here is CASRGVSEAFF. The DNA for the CDR3 is TGTGCCAGTAGGGGCGTTTCTGAAGCTTTCTTT.

This clone was seen at least ten times. The chain carries TRBV12-3 or TRBV12-4 and TRBJ2-1; the D gene is possibly TRBD2 (6 bases). The CDR3 is 11 amino acids. Trimming stripped 5 bases from V and 10 bases from J, with 9 bases between. CDR3 sequence reads: CASSGRGEQFF. CDR3 nucleotides: TGTGCCAGCAGTGGTCGGGGGGAGCAGTTCTTC.

With regard to this clone: Sequence at one end of the junction differs from germline and may be a read error. The chain links TRBV6-1 to TRBJ2-2, with TRBD2 matching over 7 bases. The CDR3 runs 16 residues. Germline V gives CDR1 MNHNS, CDR2 SASEGT. CDR3 amino acids: CASSDLAVGRTVELFF. The CDR3 DNA sequence: TGTGCCAGCAGCGACCTAGCGGTAGGACGAACCGTGGAGCTGTTTTTT.

This clone was counted many times. The genes are TRBV7-8 and TRBJ1-5, with a tentative D call TRBD1 (5 bases). The CDR3 loop spans 14 amino acids. Germline V gene data show CDR1 as SGHVS and CDR2 as FQNEAQ. With 4 bases removed from V and 4 bases from J, the gap between germline ends came to 11 bases. The CDR3 DNA is TGTGCCAGCAGCTCTACGGGGGGGAATCAGCCCCAGCATTTT. Its translation is CASSSTGGNQPQHF. The variable domain in full, completed from reference TRBV7-8 and TRBJ1-5, reads GAGVSQSPRYKVAKRGQDVALRCDPISGHVSLFWYQQALGQGPEFLTYFQNEAQLDKSGLPSDRFFAERPEGSVSTLKIQRTQQEDSAVYLCASSSTGGNQPQHFGDGTRLSIL.

This clone was counted ten times or more. The chain recombines TRBV30 with TRBJ2-1; 8 bases are a match to TRBD2. The CDR3 runs to 12 residues. From germline, CDR1 is GTSNPN and CDR2 SVGIG (reference sequence). The chain's CDR3 is CGGAGGGNEQFF. In DNA, the CDR3 is TGTGGGGGGGCGGGAGGTGGTAATGAGCAGTTCTTC.

The rearrangement links TRBV6-1 to TRBJ2-2; 8 nucleotides agree with TRBD1. This CDR3 contains 13 residues. V lost 7 bases, J lost 9 bases, and 7 bases stayed unmatched. Per germline, CDR1 MNHNS and CDR2 SASEGT. CDR3 protein: CASMVQGDWELFF. The CDR3 DNA reads as TGTGCCAGCATGGTACAGGGGGACTGGGAGCTGTTTTTT.

The chain couples TRBV12-3 or TRBV12-4 to TRBJ2-7; a weak D match, TRBD2 (5 bases). Between the trimmed V and J ends, which lost 1 base and 6 bases, there was a span of 10 bases. The CDR3 sequence is 13 residues long. The CDR3 nucleotides are TGTGCCAGCAGTTTAGGAGGGCCAGGCGAGCAGTACTTC. Protein sequence: CASSLGGPGEQYF.

The table lists this clone with many counts. A much larger clone differs from this one at a single base, so this may be a read error. The chain is built from TRBV7-2 and TRBJ2-2; perhaps TRBD1 as D (5 bases). V lost 1 base, J lost 1 base, and 10 bases lay in between. This CDR3 contains 16 residues. Germline CDR1 and CDR2: SGHTA and FQGNSA. The CDR3, as DNA: TGTGCCAGCAGCTTAGTAGCAGGGATGAACACCGGGGAGCTGTTTTTT. Its translation: CASSLVAGMNTGELFF.

This clone has a handful of counts. A much larger clonotype is one base distant, so this may be a read error. The V and J genes are TRBV28 and TRBJ2-3; D call uncertain. The V end was cut by 6 bases, the J end by 2 bases, with 15 bases between. Germline values: CDR1 MDHEN, CDR2 SYDVKM. The CDR3 runs 15 residues. The CDR3 region has the DNA TGTGCCAGCAGCCCCCTTTCGCGGTCCACAGATACGCAGTATTTT. Translated, it gives CASSPLSRSTDTQYF.

The V and J genes are TRBV6-1 and TRBJ1-1; 7 bases align to TRBD1. The trim removed 7 bases at V and 9 bases at J, leaving 14 bases unmatched. Germline CDR1 and CDR2: MNHNS and SASEGT. CDR3 length equals 14 residues. The chain's CDR3 is CASKPGQTNTQAFF. CDR3 coding DNA: TGTGCCAGCAAACCGGGACAGACGAACACACAAGCTTTCTTT.